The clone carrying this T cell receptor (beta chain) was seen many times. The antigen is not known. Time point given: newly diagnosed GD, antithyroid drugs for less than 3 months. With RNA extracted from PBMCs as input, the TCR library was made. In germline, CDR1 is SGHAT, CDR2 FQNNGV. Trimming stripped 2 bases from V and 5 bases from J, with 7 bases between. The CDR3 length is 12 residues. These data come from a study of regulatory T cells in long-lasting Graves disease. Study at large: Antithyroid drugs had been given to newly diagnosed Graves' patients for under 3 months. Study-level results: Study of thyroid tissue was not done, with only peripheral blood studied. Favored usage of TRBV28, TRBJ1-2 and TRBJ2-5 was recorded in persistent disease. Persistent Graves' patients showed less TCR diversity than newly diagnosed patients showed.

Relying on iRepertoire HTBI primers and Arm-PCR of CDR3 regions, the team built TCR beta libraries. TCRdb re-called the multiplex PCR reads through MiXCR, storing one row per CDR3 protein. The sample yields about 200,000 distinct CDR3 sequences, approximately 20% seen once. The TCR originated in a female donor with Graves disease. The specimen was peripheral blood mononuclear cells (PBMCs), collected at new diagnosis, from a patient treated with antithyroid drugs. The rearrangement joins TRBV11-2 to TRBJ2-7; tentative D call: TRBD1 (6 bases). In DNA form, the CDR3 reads TGTGCCAGCAGCTTATACAGGGACGAGCAGTACTTC. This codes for CASSLYRDEQYF.